The 23 T cell receptor beta chains below all came from one sample that was sequenced in a study of OX40 agonist ivuxolimab in advanced cancers. Repertoires were generated with immunoSEQ multiplex PCR, while TCRdb's copy carries only in-frame clones and drops some. The profile shows tens of thousands of clones, 90% to 95% of them singletons. Sequencing used CD4+ or CD8+ T cells sorted from blood, obtained in a trial of the OX40 agonist ivuxolimab. Every receptor here comes from an adult with an advanced solid tumor such as melanoma, head and neck, liver or kidney cancer.

The chain carries TRBV28 and TRBJ1-5; 8 nucleotides align to TRBD1. J lost 7 bases, V lost 3 bases, and 2 bases had no gene match. This CDR3 is 13 amino acids long. The germline gives CDR1 MDHEN, CDR2 SYDVKM. The CDR3 nucleotides are TGTGCCAGCAGTTTTCAGGGGGCCCAGCCCCAGCATTTT. Amino acids: CASSFQGAQPQHF.

This chain connects TRBV11-2 to TRBJ2-7; D may be TRBD1 or TRBD2 (6 bases each). Per the germline V gene, CDR1 is SGHAT and CDR2 is FQNNGV. The V end lost 0 bases, the J end lost 11 bases, and 17 bases lay between the germline ends. This CDR3 is built from 14 residues. The CDR3 nucleotides read TGTGCCAGCAGCTTAGATTCTCGTCTGGGGGGCAAGTACTTC. It codes for CASSLDSRLGGKYF.

The CDR3 nucleotides read TGCGCCAGCCATACGCAGGGTCAAGGCTATGGCTACACCTTC. Translation: CASHTQGQGYGYTF. V usage is TRBV10-1 and J usage is TRBJ1-2, with a tentative D call TRBD1 (5 bases). CDR3 size: 14 residues. The germline V and J ends were trimmed by 8 bases and 4 bases, with 17 bases remaining between them. Germline V CDR1 and CDR2: WNHNN, SYGVQD (reference sequence).

This sequence joins TRBV28 and TRBJ2-1, with D unclear. With 2 bases removed from V and 8 bases from J, the gap between germline ends came to 4 bases. CDR1 is MDHEN, CDR2 SYDVKM, per germline. The CDR3 is 11 residues long. CDR3: CASSLSHEQFF. The DNA of the CDR3 is TGTGCCAGCAGTTTAAGTCATGAGCAGTTCTTC.

The CDR3 loop is CASSPGQGGPEAFF. CDR3 DNA sequence: TGCGCCAGCAGCCCCGGGCAGGGAGGACCTGAAGCTTTCTTT. The gene calls are TRBV4-3 and TRBJ1-1; a weak D match, TRBD1 (5 bases). This CDR3 is built from 14 residues. Between the trimmed V and J ends, which lost 4 bases and 6 bases, there was a span of 15 bases. Looked up from germline, CDR1 is LGHNA and CDR2 is YSLEER.

CDR3 in DNA: TGTGCCAGCACCTCCGATGGGGACACTGAAGCTTTCTTT. It is translated as CASTSDGDTEAFF. This chain joins TRBV2 and TRBJ1-1; no clear D gene. The V and J ends lost 7 bases and 3 bases respectively, with 12 bases between them. The CDR3 contains 13 residues. In germline, CDR1 is SNHLY, CDR2 FYNNEI.

V usage is TRBV7-9 and J usage is TRBJ1-1; D is unresolved. Between the trimmed V and J ends, which lost 6 bases and 2 bases, there was a span of 7 bases. This CDR3 is 12 amino acids long. Looked up from germline, CDR1 is SEHNR and CDR2 is FQNEAQ (reference sequence). This chain's CDR3 is CASRKANTEAFF. In nucleotides, the CDR3 is TGTGCCAGCAGGAAAGCCAACACTGAAGCTTTCTTT.

The chain has TRBV28 and TRBJ1-2, with a tentative D call TRBD1 (5 bases). The germline CDR1 and CDR2 sequences are MDHEN and SYDVKM. CDR3 length: 16 amino acids. Trimming removed 2 bases from V and 1 base from J, with 14 bases in between. DNA of the CDR3: TGTGCCAGCAGTTTAAGTCAGCAGGGCGGTAACTATGGCTACACCTTC. Protein product: CASSLSQQGGNYGYTF.

The chain carries TRBV6-5 and TRBJ2-7; a possible D gene is TRBD1 (6 bases). Germline CDR1 and CDR2: MNHEY and SVGAGI. The CDR3 is 11 residues long. Trimming removed 6 bases at V and 7 bases at J, with 10 bases between. The CDR3 nucleotides read TGTGCCAGCAGGGACAGCCTGGAGCAGTACTTC. This codes for CASRDSLEQYF.

The J gene is TRBJ1-2, the V gene TRBV6-4; TRBD1 is a possible D gene (5 bases). With 3 bases removed from V and 0 bases from J, the gap between germline ends came to 11 bases. The CDR3 consists of 15 residues. The germline V gene has CDR1 MRHNA and CDR2 SNTAGT. The CDR3 bases are TGTGCCAGCAGTGAGTGGCAGGGAGCTAACTATGGCTACACCTTC. Encoded protein: CASSEWQGANYGYTF.

The chain joins TRBV9 to TRBJ2-1; D is tentatively TRBD1 or TRBD2 (5 bases each). With 2 bases removed from V and 7 bases from J, the gap between germline ends came to 22 bases. The CDR3 spans 17 residues. CDR1 is SGDLS and CDR2 is YYNGEE in the germline V gene. CDR3 sequence reads: CASSVRGTSPRLNEQFF. The CDR3, as DNA: TGTGCCAGCAGCGTGAGAGGGACCTCGCCCAGATTGAATGAGCAGTTCTTC.

This chain connects TRBV27 to TRBJ2-7; D is possibly TRBD1 or TRBD2 (5 bases each). Germline CDR1 reads MNHEY; CDR2 reads SMNVEV (reference sequence). V dropped 6 bases and J dropped 0 bases, with 15 bases sitting between them. The CDR3 loop spans 15 amino acids. The CDR3 DNA reads as TGTGCCAGCAGCGCAGGGAGCCCCACCTCCTACGAGCAGTACTTC. This gives the protein CASSAGSPTSYEQYF.

This clone was observed a few times. The chain is built from TRBV2 and TRBJ1-5, with a possible D match to TRBD1 (5 bases). V was pared by 3 bases and J by 7 bases, with 13 bases between. CDR1 is SNHLY, CDR2 FYNNEI, per germline. This CDR3 has 14 residues. CDR3 region: CASSERGSGQPQHF. The CDR3 nucleotides read TGTGCCAGCAGTGAGCGGGGGTCTGGCCAGCCCCAGCATTTT.

The chain links TRBV9 to TRBJ2-3; possibly TRBD2 for D (5 bases). CDR3 length: 15 residues. Trimming took off 3 bases at V and 2 bases at J, with 13 bases between the two ends. The V gene's germline CDR1 is SGDLS and CDR2 YYNGEE. For the CDR3, the DNA is TGTGCCAGCAGCGCCACCGAGAGGGCCACAGATACGCAGTATTTT. Translated, it gives CASSATERATDTQYF.

This chain connects TRBV11-2 to TRBJ1-5, with D possibly being TRBD1 (5 bases). The CDR3 consists of 15 residues. V was trimmed by 2 bases and J by 1 base, leaving 9 bases between them. CDR1 is SGHAT and CDR2 is FQNNGV in the germline V gene. The CDR3 sequence is CASSLSGLSNQPQHF. In nucleotides, the CDR3 is TGTGCCAGCAGCTTATCGGGACTAAGCAATCAGCCCCAGCATTTT.

This chain joins TRBV19 and TRBJ2-7; tentatively, D is TRBD1 (6 bases). From germline, CDR1 is LNHDA and CDR2 SQIVND (reference sequence). The CDR3 length is 15 residues. The germline V and J ends were trimmed by 5 bases and 3 bases, with 17 bases remaining between them. CDR3: CASSPPTGSRYEQYF. In nucleotides, the CDR3 is TGTGCCAGTAGTCCACCAACAGGGTCCCGCTACGAGCAGTACTTC.

The rearrangement joins TRBV27 to TRBJ2-7, with 10 bases identical to TRBD2. After removal of 5 bases from V and 0 bases from J, the junction contained 7 bases not matched to a gene. Germline assignment: CDR1 MNHEY and CDR2 SMNVEV (reference sequence). The CDR3 length is 16 residues. The CDR3 sequence: CASSPGLALSSYEQYF. The CDR3 DNA reads as TGTGCCAGCAGTCCGGGACTAGCGTTAAGCTCCTACGAGCAGTACTTC.

The chain carries TRBV7-9 and TRBJ2-5; 8 nucleotides match TRBD1. The CDR3 has 14 amino acids. The V gene's germline CDR1 is SEHNR and CDR2 FQNEAQ (reference sequence). V was clipped by 6 bases and J by 5 bases; unmatched bases: 8. The chain's CDR3 is CASRGSGGEETQYF. The CDR3 DNA follows: TGTGCCAGCAGGGGGTCAGGGGGCGAGGAGACCCAGTACTTC.

CDR3: CASSEAPWIQRGGNTGELFF. CDR3 sequence (DNA): TGTGCCAGCAGTGAAGCGCCGTGGATACAGCGGGGGGGGAACACCGGGGAGCTGTTTTTT. The chain links TRBV6-1 to TRBJ2-2, with 10 bases lining up with TRBD2. After removal of 0 bases from V and 1 base from J, the junction contained 11 bases not matched to a gene. Germline V gene data show CDR1 as MNHNS and CDR2 as SASEGT. This CDR3 has 20 amino acids.

This rearrangement joins TRBV29-1 to TRBJ2-7; a possible D gene is TRBD2 (5 bases). V was clipped by 6 bases and J by 3 bases, with 9 bases between them. The CDR3 is made up of 11 amino acids. CDR1 is SQVTM, CDR2 ANQGSEA, per germline. The CDR3 region has the DNA TGCAGCGTCCAGGACTTCTACGAGCAGTACTTC. It codes for CSVQDFYEQYF.

This chain links TRBV7-9 with TRBJ2-7; 11 bases are shared with TRBD2. The CDR3 is 15 amino acids. Germline CDR1 is SEHNR and CDR2 is FQNEAQ (reference sequence). V lost 4 bases, J lost 2 bases, and 4 bases stayed unmatched. CDR3 region: CASSSGLAEAYEQYF. The CDR3 DNA follows: TGTGCCAGCAGCTCGGGACTAGCGGAGGCCTACGAGCAGTACTTC.

The V and J genes are TRBV15 and TRBJ2-7; 7 positions agree with TRBD1. Germline CDR1 LNHNV, CDR2 YYDKDF (reference sequence). V lost 0 bases and J lost 6; bases outside the gene matches: 5. This CDR3 is built from 14 residues. The CDR3 protein is CATSRDRQGSEQYF. In DNA form, the CDR3 reads TGTGCCACCAGCAGAGATCGACAGGGAAGCGAGCAGTACTTC.

V gene TRBV2 combines with J gene TRBJ2-7, with D unclear. CDR3 size: 13 residues. Germline V CDR1 and CDR2: SNHLY, FYNNEI. Trimming stripped 4 bases from V and 4 bases from J, with 11 bases between. The CDR3 nucleotides are TGTGCCAGCAGTGGTCATTCTTCATACGAGCAGTACTTC. This sequence encodes CASSGHSSYEQYF.